This T cell receptor (beta chain) derives from a study of breast tumors, draining lymph nodes, adjacent tissues. Study findings and constraints: The lymph node origin of tumor T cells was framed as consistent with a hypothesis, not demonstrated. Luminal-like breast cancer showed significantly greater tumor-nontumor repertoire similarity than basal-like breast cancer did. Compared with lymph nodes, tumors were less diverse; compared with nontumor tissue, more. Most tumor T cells seemingly derive from lymph node, then expand in tumor.

With respect to this clonotype: What it recognizes is unknown.

Breast cancer patients provided tissue from their axillary draining lymph nodes. TCRdb reanalysed the multiplex PCR reads using MiXCR and keeps one entry per CDR3 protein. The sample gives 150,000 to 200,000 distinct CDR3 sequences, 33% of which show up once; 3.5% to 4.5% is in the top ten. The receptor was isolated from a female donor with breast cancer. Some clones in this sample may be carry-over from other donors' samples. The sample comprised axillary lymph node tissue.

Written as DNA, the CDR3 is TGTGCCAGCAGTCACCCAGGGACCTATGGCTACACCTTC. Its translation: CASSHPGTYGYTF. The V and J genes are TRBV6-2 or TRBV6-3 and TRBJ1-2; D is possibly TRBD1 (5 bases). This CDR3 is built from 13 residues. Germline lookup yields CDR1 MNHEY and CDR2 SVGEGT. V was shortened by 5 bases and J by 4 bases, with 11 bases between the two germline ends.